Presented here are 8 T cell receptor beta chains from one specimen sequenced in a study of blood T cells in healthy people across ages. A second PCR, run for roughly 7 to 11 cycles, used a sample-barcoded 5' primer plus a J-beta primer mix. From the 5' RACE reads, TCRdb called clonotypes with MiXCR, one entry per CDR3 protein. The sample has about 840,000 distinct CDR3 sequences, almost 30% seen once; the top ten hold 9.5% to 13%. A further study also used this sample, focusing on T cells of mothers and their children.

The sequencing input was blood. The receptors shown here come from a woman aged 40 to 50 in good health.

The chain has TRBV6-6 and TRBJ2-2; D may correspond to TRBD1 or TRBD2 (5 bases each). Deletions cut 5 bases from V and 4 bases from J, with 8 bases between. This CDR3 region has 13 residues. The germline V gene encodes CDR1 MNHNY and CDR2 SVGAGI (reference sequence). DNA of the CDR3: TGTGCCAGCAGTCGGGACGGCACCGGGGAGCTGTTTTTT. Amino acids: CASSRDGTGELFF.

The chain has TRBV20-1 and TRBJ1-1; D perhaps matches TRBD1 (6 bases). V lost 2 bases, J lost 6 bases, and 13 bases lay in between. This CDR3 is 13 amino acids long. Germline loops: CDR1 DFQATT, CDR2 SNEGSKA (reference sequence). The CDR3 sequence: CSARSGARAEAFF. CDR3 DNA: TGCAGTGCTAGATCGGGGGCGAGGGCTGAAGCTTTCTTT.

This clonotype came up many times. The genes are TRBV12-3 or TRBV12-4 and TRBJ1-5; the match to TRBD1 covers 7 bases. The CDR3 sequence is 14 residues long. After removal of 5 bases from V and 2 bases from J, the junction contained 3 bases not matched to a gene. CDR3 region: CASSRDRRNQPQHF. CDR3 DNA sequence: TGTGCCAGCAGTCGGGACAGACGCAATCAGCCCCAGCATTTT.

V gene TRBV6-5 combines with J gene TRBJ2-1, with TRBD1 as a possible D gene (6 bases). The germline V and J ends were trimmed by 6 bases and 10 bases, with 22 bases remaining between them. The CDR3 has 15 residues. Per the germline V gene, CDR1 is MNHEY and CDR2 is SVGAGI. The CDR3 bases are TGTGCCAGCAGGCCAGGGGTTTGGGGTCTAGGGGAGCAGTTCTTC. This encodes CASRPGVWGLGEQFF.

At least ten counts were recorded for this clonotype. The chain links TRBV20-1 to TRBJ2-5; a weak D match, TRBD2 (6 bases). Germline assignment: CDR1 DFQATT and CDR2 SNEGSKA (reference sequence). Trimming removed 1 base at V and 1 base at J, with 13 bases between. The CDR3 runs to 15 residues. CDR3 nucleotides: TGCAGTGCTAGAGGCTTACTGCGGGGCCAAGAGACCCAGTACTTC. This codes for CSARGLLRGQETQYF.

The genes are TRBV2 and TRBJ1-3; 9 bases line up with TRBD1. Germline V gene lookup returns CDR1 SNHLY and CDR2 FYNNEI. This CDR3 has 14 residues. With 3 bases clipped from V and 6 bases from J, the junction kept 3 bases outside the gene matches. The CDR3 loop is CASSEGQGLNTIYF. In DNA form, the CDR3 reads TGTGCCAGCAGTGAGGGACAGGGATTAAACACCATATATTTT.

V is TRBV5-1 and J is TRBJ1-1; D is ambiguous. V was pared by 0 bases and J by 1 base, with 10 bases between. CDR3 length: 15 amino acids. CDR1 and CDR2 from the germline V gene are SGHRS and YFSETQ. CDR3 DNA sequence: TGCGCCAGCAGCTTGGTTCCAGACACGAACACTGAAGCTTTCTTT. Translating it yields CASSLVPDTNTEAFF.

V is TRBV28 and J is TRBJ1-4, with D possibly matching TRBD1 (5 bases). This CDR3 is built from 14 residues. The germline V and J ends were trimmed by 3 bases and 4 bases, with 9 bases remaining between them. Germline loops: CDR1 MDHEN, CDR2 SYDVKM. CDR3 sequence (DNA): TGTGCCAGCAGTTTCAGAGGGGATAATGAAAAACTGTTTTTT. This codes for CASSFRGDNEKLFF.